This TCR beta chain was captured by sequencing in a study of neurological immune-mediated disorders. General study points: HTLV-1-associated myelopathy had the most TCR clonal expansion, while multiple sclerosis had the least, a level that fell below healthy controls.

J gave up 3 bases and V 5 bases, and 9 bases lay outside the gene matches. This CDR3 contains 15 residues. Per germline, CDR1 SEHNR and CDR2 FQNEAQ (reference sequence). 5'RACE employing 10-nucleotide random UMIs yielded the cDNA. TCRdb reprocessed the 5' RACE reads via MiXCR and lists one record per CDR3 protein. The table has about 57,000 distinct CDR3 sequences, roughly a tenth seen once; the top ten hold approximately 6.6%. Indicated time point: longitudinal time-point 1 (baseline). Libraries used 2 million unsorted PBMCs kept frozen in RNAlater. This clonotype was recorded many times. Its antigen is currently unknown.

The sequence was obtained from a male donor with HTLV-1-associated myelopathy (HAM/TSP). The chain is built from TRBV7-9 and TRBJ2-7, with 8 bases lining up with TRBD1. Sequencing was performed on PBMCs. The CDR3 sequence is CASSPKVGQGYEQYF. The CDR3 bases are TGTGCCAGCAGCCCAAAGGTCGGACAGGGCTACGAGCAGTACTTC.